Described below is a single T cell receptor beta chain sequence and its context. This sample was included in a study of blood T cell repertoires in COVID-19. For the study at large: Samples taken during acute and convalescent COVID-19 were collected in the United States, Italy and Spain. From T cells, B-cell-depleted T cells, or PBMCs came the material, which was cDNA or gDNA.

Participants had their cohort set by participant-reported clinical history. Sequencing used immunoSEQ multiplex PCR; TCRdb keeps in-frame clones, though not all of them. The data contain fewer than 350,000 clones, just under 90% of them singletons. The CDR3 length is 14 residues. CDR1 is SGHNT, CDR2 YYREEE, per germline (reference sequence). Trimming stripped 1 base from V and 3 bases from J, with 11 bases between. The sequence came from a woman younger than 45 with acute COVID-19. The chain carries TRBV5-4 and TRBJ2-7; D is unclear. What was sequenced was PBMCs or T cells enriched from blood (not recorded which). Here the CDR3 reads CASSLTPGIYEQYF. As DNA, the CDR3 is TGTGCCAGCAGCTTGACTCCTGGTATCTACGAGCAGTACTTC.